This T cell receptor (beta chain) was sequenced in a study of vaccination and CD4 T cells after COVID-19. Study as a whole: The cells in question were stimulated using overlapping spike peptides derived from SARS-CoV-2, HCoV-NL63, HCoV-OC43 and HCoV-229E.

Concerning this clonotype: Its antigen is not known.

Study-wide results and caveats: Analysis covered relatively few convalescent patients and lacked any early post-infection timepoints.

Treatment denoted: approximately nine-day PBMC culture with coronavirus spike peptide pools or control peptides (ViraFEST assay). Collection of the unexposed donor's CD4+ T cells took place before the COVID-19 pandemic (2011-2018). ViraFEST expanded antigen-specific T cells with peptide pools, then sequenced TCRs. V lost 6 bases and J 4 bases, leaving 6 bases between the germline ends. CDR1 and CDR2 from the germline V gene are MNHEY and SVGEGT. The CDR3 is 11 amino acids. An Oncomine TCR Beta short-read assay was used to sequence the DNA from cultured CD4+ T cells. From the PCR reads, TCRdb called clonotypes with MiXCR, one entry per CDR3 protein. Among some 1,000 distinct CDR3 sequences listed, 15% to 20% were seen once.

The chain is built from TRBV6-2 or TRBV6-3 and TRBJ2-5; D is undetermined. The sample consisted of CD4+ T cells from blood, cultured in vitro. The clonotype comes from a human donor in good health. As DNA, the CDR3 is TGTGCCAGCAGCAATGGAGAGACCCAGTACTTC. Amino acids: CASSNGETQYF.